Described below is a single T cell receptor (beta chain) sequence and its context. Its antigen is not identified. The TRB libraries of cDNA were built by UMI-labeled 5' RACE. TCRdb reprocessed the 5' RACE reads; each CDR3 protein has one entry and no DNA is given. Recorded for this sample: over 95,000 distinct CDR3 sequences. The sample is drawn from a study of CXCR3-negative and CXCR3-positive naive CD8 T cells. Overall study findings and caveats: Whereas memory cells differed, naive CXCR3-negative and CXCR3-positive cells shared similar TRBV-TRBJ usage. More hydrophobic TRB CDR3s occurred in CXCR3-positive than in CXCR3-negative naive cells.

CD45RO-CCR7+CD27+CD95- marked naive CD8+ T cells. The TCR sequence derives from a human donor in good health. Some clones in this sample may be carry-over from other donors' samples. What was sequenced was naive CXCR3+ CD8+ T cells from blood. The subset is: CD45RO-CCR7+CD27+CD95- naive CD8+ T cells expressing CXCR3 (TNR3+).

The CDR3 spells CASSVVDRGRTDTQYF. This sequence joins TRBV9 and TRBJ2-3; TCRdb indicates TRBD1, and absent DNA this call remains unverified. This CDR3 has 16 residues. CDR1 and CDR2 (germline): SGDLS, YYNGEE.